This entry concerns a single TCR beta chain. Germline CDR1 SGHAT, CDR2 FQNNGV. The CDR3 runs 15 residues. V gave up 4 bases and J gave up 5 bases; unmatched junction bases: 3. In the study's own analysis: Amplification of reference gene primers provided the estimated nucleated cell counts. TCRdb's copy holds only in-frame clones and misses some; the assay was immunoSEQ multiplex PCR. V and J calls and clone size are given by that table; D and trimming were obtained from the DNA. The table has under 200,000 clones, around 87% seen once; the top ten hold 2% to 3%. The sample originates from a study of blood T cell repertoires in COVID-19. Study-wide context: The analysed material was cDNA or gDNA that came from T cells, B-cell-depleted T cells, or PBMCs.

The V call is TRBV11-2, the J call TRBJ2-1; 12 bases align to TRBD2. Specimen: peripheral blood. This TCR was sampled from a man aged 40-49 years with active or convalescent COVID-19. The CDR3 DNA reads as TGTGCCAGCAGCTCCGGACTAGCGGGAAACAATGAGCAGTTCTTC. This translates into CASSSGLAGNNEQFF.